The source of this TCR beta chain is a study of identical twins. Findings and limits, study-wide: Among beta out-of-frame sequences, excess sharing between twins appeared weaker. In cord blood, abundant beta clonotypes had fewer insertions; memory showed no trend.

Trimming shortened V by 6 bases and J by 4 bases, and 19 bases separated the two germline ends. Germline assignment: CDR1 DFQATT and CDR2 SNEGSKA (reference sequence). The CDR3 totals 14 residues. This clonotype was seen only a few times. Its cognate antigen is unknown. Using its own MiXCR run on the 5' RACE reads, TCRdb lists one record per CDR3 protein. The sample includes 400,000 to 600,000 distinct CDR3 sequences, about a fifth seen only once; the top ten take roughly 0.5%. Among all donors, each was a healthy Caucasian. This same sample was also taken into another study, of yellow fever vaccine responses in identical twins.

The sequenced sample was CD4+ T cells sorted from blood. The gene calls are TRBV20-1 and TRBJ2-7; D possibly matches TRBD1 or TRBD2 (7 bases each). The clonotype was recovered from a woman aged 18 to 35 in good health. DNA of the CDR3: TGCAGTGCACCTAGCCCAGGGGGAGGGTACGAGCAGTACTTC. It is translated as CSAPSPGGGYEQYF.